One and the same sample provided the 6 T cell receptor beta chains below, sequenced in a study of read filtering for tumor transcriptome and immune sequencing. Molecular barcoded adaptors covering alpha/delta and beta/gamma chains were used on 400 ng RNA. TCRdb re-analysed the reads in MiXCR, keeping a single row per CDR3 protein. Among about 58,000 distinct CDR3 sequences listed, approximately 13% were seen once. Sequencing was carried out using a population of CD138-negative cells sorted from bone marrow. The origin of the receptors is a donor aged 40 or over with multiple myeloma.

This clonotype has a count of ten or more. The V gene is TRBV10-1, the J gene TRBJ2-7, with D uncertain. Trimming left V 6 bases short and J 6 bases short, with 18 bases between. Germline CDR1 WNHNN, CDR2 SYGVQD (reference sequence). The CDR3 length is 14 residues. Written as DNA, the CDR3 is TGCGCCAGCAGCGAAAGGGTCGCCAAGGTCGAGCAGTACTTC. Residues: CASSERVAKVEQYF.

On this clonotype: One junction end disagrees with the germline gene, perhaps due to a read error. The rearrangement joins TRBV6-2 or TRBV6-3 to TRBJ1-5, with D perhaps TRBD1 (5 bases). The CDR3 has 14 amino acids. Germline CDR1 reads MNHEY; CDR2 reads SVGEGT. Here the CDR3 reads CPSSDPSGPGPQHF. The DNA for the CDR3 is TGTCCCAGCAGTGACCCTTCAGGGCCTGGGCCCCAGCATTTT.

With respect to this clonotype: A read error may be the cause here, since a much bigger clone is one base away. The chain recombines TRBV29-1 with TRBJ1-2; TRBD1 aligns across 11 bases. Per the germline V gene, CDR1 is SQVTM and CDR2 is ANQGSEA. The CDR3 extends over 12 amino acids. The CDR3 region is CNVEDRGLGYTF. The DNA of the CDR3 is TGCAACGTTGAGGACAGGGGGCTTGGCTACACCTTC.

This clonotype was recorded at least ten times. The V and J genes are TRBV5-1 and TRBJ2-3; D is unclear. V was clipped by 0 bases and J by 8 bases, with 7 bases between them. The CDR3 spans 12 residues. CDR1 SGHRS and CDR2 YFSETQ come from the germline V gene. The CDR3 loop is CASSLGVSTQYF. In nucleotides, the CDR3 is TGCGCCAGCAGCTTGGGGGTCTCTACGCAGTATTTT. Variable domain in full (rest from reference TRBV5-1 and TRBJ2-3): KAGVTQTPRYLIKTRGQQVTLSCSPISGHRSVSWYQQTPGQGLQFLFEYFSETQRNKGNFPGRFSGRQFSNSRSEMNVSTLELGDSALYLCASSLGVSTQYFGPGTRLTVL.

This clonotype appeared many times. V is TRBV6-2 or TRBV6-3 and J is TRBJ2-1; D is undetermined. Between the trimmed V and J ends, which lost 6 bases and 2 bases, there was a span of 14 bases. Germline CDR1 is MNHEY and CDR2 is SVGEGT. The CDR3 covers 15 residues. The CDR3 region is CASRRIKATYNEQFF. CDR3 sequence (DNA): TGTGCCAGCAGAAGAATCAAAGCAACCTACAATGAGCAGTTCTTC.

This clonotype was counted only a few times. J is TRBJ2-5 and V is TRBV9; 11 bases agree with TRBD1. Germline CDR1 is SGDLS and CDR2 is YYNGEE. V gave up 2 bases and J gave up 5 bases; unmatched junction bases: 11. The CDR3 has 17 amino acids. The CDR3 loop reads CASSVRTGGGLAETQYF. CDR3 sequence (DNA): TGTGCCAGCAGCGTCCGGACAGGGGGCGGCCTCGCGGAGACCCAGTACTTC. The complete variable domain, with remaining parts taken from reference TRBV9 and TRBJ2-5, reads DSGVTQTPKHLITATGQRVTLRCSPRSGDLSVYWYQQSLDQGLQFLIQYYNGEERAKGNILERFSAQQFPDLHSELNLSSLELGDSALYFCASSVRTGGGLAETQYFGPGTRLLVL.